Following are 6 T cell receptor beta chains from one sample sequenced in a study of T-cell memory formation after mild COVID-19. MiXCR, applied by TCRdb to the 5' RACE reads, yields one record per CDR3 protein. In the table there are under 35,000 distinct CDR3 sequences, under 25% of which are singletons. Sequenced: PBMCs or a T cell subset sorted from them (not recorded which). These receptors were collected from an adult who had mild COVID-19 (a few samples of this study predate the infection). Cell type and time point are not known.

This clonotype occurred many times. This chain joins TRBV6-6 and TRBJ1-3, with TRBD1 identical over 8 bases. CDR1 and CDR2 (germline): MNHNY, SVGAGI (reference sequence). The V gene end was trimmed by 8 bases and the J gene end by 4 bases; junction bases not matched to a gene: 4. This CDR3 region has 13 residues. The CDR3 here is CASAGGSGNTIYF. In nucleotides, the CDR3 is TGTGCCAGCGCAGGGGGCTCCGGAAACACCATATATTTT.

This clonotype came up many times. The J gene is TRBJ1-2, the V gene TRBV6-6; TRBD1 aligns across 9 bases. Per germline, CDR1 MNHNY and CDR2 SVGAGI (reference sequence). The ends lost 10 bases at V and 5 bases at J; junction bases unmatched: 20. The length of the CDR3 is 17 residues. As DNA, the CDR3 is TGTGCCATCACTCGACCCCGGGACAGGGCCTCTCATTATGGCTACACCTTC. It codes for CAITRPRDRASHYGYTF.

This clonotype was seen ten or more times. The genes are TRBV7-9 and TRBJ1-1; D is unresolved. V lost 5 bases, J lost 1 base, and 14 bases lay in between. CDR3 length: 15 residues. Germline assignment: CDR1 SEHNR and CDR2 FQNEAQ (reference sequence). The CDR3 DNA reads as TGTGCCAGCAGCGCCGATGCGGCTTCGAACACTGAAGCTTTCTTT. Its translation: CASSADAASNTEAFF.

This clonotype was recorded many times. The chain couples TRBV6-5 to TRBJ1-1; tentative D call: TRBD1 (6 bases). Germline V CDR1 and CDR2: MNHEY, SVGAGI. V lost 0 bases to trimming and J lost 2 bases, with 13 bases between them. The CDR3 has 16 residues. This chain's CDR3 is CASSYSGDTKNTEAFF. CDR3 nucleotide sequence: TGTGCCAGCAGTTACTCGGGGGACACCAAAAACACTGAAGCTTTCTTT.

This clonotype was detected ten times or more. The chain employs TRBV10-3 and TRBJ1-1, with TRBD1 identical over 8 bases. This CDR3 spans 13 amino acids. Germline V gene data show CDR1 as ENHRY and CDR2 as SYGVKD. V trimming: 5 bases; J trimming: 8 bases; junction bases outside the gene matches: 7. Here the CDR3 DNA reads TGTGCCATCAGTTTGGACAGGGAGCGAGAAGCTTTCTTT. Translated, it gives CAISLDREREAFF.

This clonotype was recorded many times. The V call is TRBV20-1, the J call TRBJ1-1; D remains ambiguous. V was cut by 3 bases and J by 2 bases, with 7 bases left in between. The CDR3 has 12 amino acids. The germline V gene encodes CDR1 DFQATT and CDR2 SNEGSKA (reference sequence). The CDR3 DNA follows: TGCAGTGCTAGCGGTCCTAACACTGAAGCTTTCTTT. It specifies CSASGPNTEAFF.